This TCR beta chain was sequenced in a study of blood T cells in healthy people across ages. Study-level findings and limits: Estimates drawn from one million T cells were deemed to understate diversity. Among long-lived donors, naive CD4+ cells were more numerous and diversity higher than in aged donors.

A note on this clonotype: The antigen is undetermined.

The use of a sample-barcoded 5' primer and a J-beta primer mix characterized a second PCR of roughly 7 to 12 cycles. MiXCR was run by TCRdb on the 5' RACE reads, yielding one entry per CDR3 protein. This repertoire shows around 1,000,000 distinct CDR3 sequences, roughly a quarter found once; its top ten account for around 0.75%. A minimum of 6 micrograms of total RNA was extracted per sample. This CDR3 spans 14 amino acids. The germline V gene has CDR1 SGDLS and CDR2 YYNGEE. The ends were cut back, 0 bases at V and 5 bases at J, with 9 bases in the middle. The same sample was also studied in work on T cells of mothers and their children. As that report states: Pairs that are related and pairs that are unrelated have TCR recombination output shaped similarly by thymic selection.

This TCR was sampled from a girl aged 2-10 years in good health. The sequencing input was blood. This chain uses TRBV9 with TRBJ2-1; D call uncertain. CDR3 residues: CASSVDPGNNEQFF. CDR3 DNA sequence: TGTGCCAGCAGCGTAGATCCTGGCAACAATGAGCAGTTCTTC.